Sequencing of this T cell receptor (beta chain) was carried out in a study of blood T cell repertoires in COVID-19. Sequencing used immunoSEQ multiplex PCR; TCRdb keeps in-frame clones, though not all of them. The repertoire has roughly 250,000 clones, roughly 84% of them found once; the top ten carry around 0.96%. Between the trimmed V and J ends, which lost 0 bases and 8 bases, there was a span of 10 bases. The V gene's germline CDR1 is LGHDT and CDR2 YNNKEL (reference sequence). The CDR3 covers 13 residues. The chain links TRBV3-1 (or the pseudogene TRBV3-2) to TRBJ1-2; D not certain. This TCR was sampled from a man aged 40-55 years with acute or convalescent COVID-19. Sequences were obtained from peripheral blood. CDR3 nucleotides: TGTGCCAGCAGCCAAGACTCGGGAAGGGGCTACACCTTC. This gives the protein CASSQDSGRGYTF.